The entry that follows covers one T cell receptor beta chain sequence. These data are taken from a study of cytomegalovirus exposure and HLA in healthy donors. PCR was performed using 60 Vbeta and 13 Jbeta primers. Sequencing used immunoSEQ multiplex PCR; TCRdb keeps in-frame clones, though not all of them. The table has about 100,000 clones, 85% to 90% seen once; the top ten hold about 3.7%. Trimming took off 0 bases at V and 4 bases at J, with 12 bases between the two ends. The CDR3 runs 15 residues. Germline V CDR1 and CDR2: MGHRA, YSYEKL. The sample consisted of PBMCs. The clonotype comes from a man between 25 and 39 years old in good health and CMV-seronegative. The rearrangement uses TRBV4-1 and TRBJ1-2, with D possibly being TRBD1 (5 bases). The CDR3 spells CASSQDGGNSYGYTF. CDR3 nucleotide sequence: TGCGCCAGCAGCCAAGACGGGGGGAATAGCTATGGCTACACCTTC.